These T cell receptor beta chains were read from a single sample in a study of monozygotic twins with inflammatory bowel disease. From the 5' RACE reads, TCRdb lists one entry per CDR3 protein and no DNA. This sample's table reports approximately 330,000 distinct CDR3 sequences. Specimen: blood. Every receptor here comes from a human donor with ulcerative colitis or Crohn's disease, or a healthy co-twin of an affected twin (not recorded which). Each CDR3 is given with its conserved first and last residue. Fields, in order: J gene, V gene, CDR3 protein.

>TRBJ2-1|TRBV28
CASSLVGMDEQFF
>TRBJ2-3|TRBV7-9
CASSFVLAGASDTQYF
>TRBJ2-7|TRBV20-1
CSALDREPPYEQYF
>TRBJ2-7|TRBV7-2
CASSPFGSPYEQYF
>TRBJ2-7|TRBV20-1
CSARDFRGHEQYF
>TRBJ2-7|TRBV6-5
CASSYSRTGVVEQYF
>TRBJ2-3|TRBV24-1
CATSEMTSGRTDTQYF
>TRBJ1-1|TRBV5-5
CASSFRNRDTEAFF
>TRBJ2-2|TRBV12-3/TRBV12-4
CASSFSGLANTGELFF
>TRBJ2-1|TRBV5-1
CASSSGTRDNEQFF
>TRBJ1-6|TRBV7-2
CASSLGQGRGSPLHF
>TRBJ2-7|TRBV7-2
CASSISGGDREQYF
>TRBJ1-4|TRBV5-1
CASSRPGGGNEKLFF
>TRBJ2-3|TRBV5-6
CASSLVTGGGATGTDTQYF
>TRBJ2-2|TRBV5-1
CASSLAAANTGELFF
>TRBJ1-1|TRBV12-3/TRBV12-4
CASEGRLNTEAFF
>TRBJ2-6|TRBV9
CASSPRTGGAGANVLTF
>TRBJ1-2|TRBV14
CASSRKGSGYTF
>TRBJ1-5|TRBV7-9
CASSPPARGQPQHF
>TRBJ2-3|TRBV20-1
CSATPTVDTQYF
>TRBJ2-7|TRBV27
CASSRIRGTGLHF
>TRBJ2-3|TRBV9
CASSVSLAGGRTQYF
>TRBJ2-1|TRBV30
CAWSDARQGRRSYNEQFF
>TRBJ1-6|TRBV20-1
CSARDGRQGYNSPLHF
>TRBJ1-6|TRBV2
CASSAGQGIVTPLHF
>TRBJ1-5|TRBV20-1
CSARGPRQGASNQPQHF
>TRBJ1-5|TRBV29-1
CSVEDQDYQPQHF
>TRBJ2-1|TRBV20-1
CSAGLAGGRSVNEQFF
>TRBJ1-2|TRBV18
CASSPAGLNYGYTF
>TRBJ1-1|TRBV20-1
CSARSLDRGGTAFF
>TRBJ2-4|TRBV10-3
CAISESEIDVAKNIQYF
>TRBJ2-4|TRBV15
CATSREQGNIQYF
>TRBJ2-1|TRBV20-1
CSARTSGGASAYNEQFF
>TRBJ1-6|TRBV20-1
CSANTGMGNSPLHF
>TRBJ2-2|TRBV9
CASSVVGVHYTGELFF
>TRBJ2-3|TRBV7-8
CASSWRLAGEPDTQYF
>TRBJ2-3|TRBV15
CATSETKGGDTQYF
>TRBJ1-5|TRBV19
CASSVTGGGRSNQHF
>TRBJ2-3|TRBV5-1
CASSGLQWGDTQYF
>TRBJ2-7|TRBV20-1
CSVPGTGSYEQYF
>TRBJ1-5|TRBV9
CASSVAGGSNQPQHF
>TRBJ2-3|TRBV5-1
CASRTRLAGAPDTQYF
>TRBJ2-5|TRBV4-1
CASSQDNGWETQYF
>TRBJ2-7|TRBV5-4
CASSPTGTGYEQYF
>TRBJ1-1|TRBV18
CASSPLEIEAFF
>TRBJ1-2|TRBV12-3/TRBV12-4
CASSTGFNYGYTF
>TRBJ1-1|TRBV12-3/TRBV12-4
CASKKDRLNTEAFF
>TRBJ1-1|TRBV18
CASSPVEYTEAFF
>TRBJ2-3|TRBV4-3
CASSQDYTSRGPDTQYF